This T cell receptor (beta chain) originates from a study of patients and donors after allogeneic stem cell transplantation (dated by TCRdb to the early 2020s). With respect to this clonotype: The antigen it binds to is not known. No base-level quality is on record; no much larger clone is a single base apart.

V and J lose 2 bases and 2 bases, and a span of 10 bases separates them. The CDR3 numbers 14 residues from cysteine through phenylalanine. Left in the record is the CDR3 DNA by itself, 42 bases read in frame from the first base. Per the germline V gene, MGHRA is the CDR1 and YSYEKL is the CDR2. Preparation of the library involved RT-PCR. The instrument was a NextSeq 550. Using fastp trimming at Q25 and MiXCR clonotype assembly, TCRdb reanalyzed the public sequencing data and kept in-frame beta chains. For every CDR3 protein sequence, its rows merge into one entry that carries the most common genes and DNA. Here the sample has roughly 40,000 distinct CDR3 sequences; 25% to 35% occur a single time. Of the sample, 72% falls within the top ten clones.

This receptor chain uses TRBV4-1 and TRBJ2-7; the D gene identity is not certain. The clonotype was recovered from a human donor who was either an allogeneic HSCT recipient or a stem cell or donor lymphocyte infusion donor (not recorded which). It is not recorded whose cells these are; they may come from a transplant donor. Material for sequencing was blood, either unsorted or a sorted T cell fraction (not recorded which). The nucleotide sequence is TGCGCCAGCAGCCAACGAGCAGGCACCTACGAGCAGTACTTC. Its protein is CASSQRAGTYEQYF.